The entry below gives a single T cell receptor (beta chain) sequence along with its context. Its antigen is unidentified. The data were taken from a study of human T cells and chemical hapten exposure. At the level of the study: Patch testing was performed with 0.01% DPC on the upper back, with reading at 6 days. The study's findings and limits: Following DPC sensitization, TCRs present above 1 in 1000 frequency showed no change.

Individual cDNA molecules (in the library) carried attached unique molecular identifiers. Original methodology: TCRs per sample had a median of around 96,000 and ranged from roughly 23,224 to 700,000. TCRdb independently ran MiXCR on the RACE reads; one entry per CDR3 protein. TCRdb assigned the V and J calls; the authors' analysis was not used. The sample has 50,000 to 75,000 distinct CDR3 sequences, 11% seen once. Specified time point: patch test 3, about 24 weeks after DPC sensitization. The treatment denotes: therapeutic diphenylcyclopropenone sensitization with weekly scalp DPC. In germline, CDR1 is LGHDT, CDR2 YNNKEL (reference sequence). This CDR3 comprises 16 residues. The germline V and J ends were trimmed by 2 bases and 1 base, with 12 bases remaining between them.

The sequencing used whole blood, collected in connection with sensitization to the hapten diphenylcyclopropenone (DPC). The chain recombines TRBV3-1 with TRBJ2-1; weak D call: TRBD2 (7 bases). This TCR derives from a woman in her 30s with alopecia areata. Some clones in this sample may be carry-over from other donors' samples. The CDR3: CASSQRGARSYNEQFF. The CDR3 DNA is TGTGCCAGCAGCCAACGGGGGGCCCGTTCCTACAATGAGCAGTTCTTC.